The 27 T cell receptor beta chains reported below all come from one sample, sequenced in a study of T cells in Graves' hyperthyroidism and ophthalmopathy. Amplified TCR beta CDR3 regions derived from RNA transcripts. Researchers ran a first-round RT-PCR on the TCR CDR3 using the HTBI primer set. TCRdb called the multiplex PCR reads again in MiXCR, with one record for every CDR3 protein. The profile shows some 760,000 distinct CDR3 sequences, roughly 15% of them singletons. The sample comprised blood. These receptors were collected from a young woman with Graves' hyperthyroidism.

There are a few counts of this clonotype. J is TRBJ1-4 and V is TRBV18; 9 positions match TRBD1. Germline-derived CDR1 and CDR2 are KGHSH and LQKENI. This CDR3 has 14 amino acids. Trimming cost V 6 bases and J 8 bases; bases outside gene matches: 7. The CDR3 sequence: CASSAGTGLEKLFF. DNA for the CDR3: TGTGCCAGCTCGGCCGGGACAGGGTTAGAAAAACTGTTTTTT.

This clonotype was found a few times. This chain uses TRBV6-4 with TRBJ2-3; D might be TRBD2 (5 bases). Germline-derived CDR1 and CDR2 are MRHNA and SNTAGT. This CDR3 contains 13 residues. V was pared by 6 bases and J by 6 bases, with 13 bases between. The CDR3 loop reads CASSNGIEDTQYF. In DNA form, the CDR3 reads TGTGCCAGCAGCAACGGGATAGAGGATACGCAGTATTTT.

This clonotype was seen at least ten times. The rearrangement uses TRBV4-3 and TRBJ1-2, with a tentative D call TRBD1 (5 bases). Germline V gene sequence: CDR1 LGHNA, CDR2 YSLEER. V was clipped by 0 bases and J by 3 bases, with 11 bases between them. The CDR3 runs to 15 residues. CDR3: CASSQDGTPDYGYTF. Here the CDR3 DNA reads TGCGCCAGCAGCCAAGATGGGACCCCGGACTATGGCTACACCTTC.

This clonotype appeared many times. This chain joins TRBV7-2 and TRBJ2-1; D is possibly TRBD1 or TRBD2 (5 bases each). This CDR3 spans 13 amino acids. The V end lost 5 bases, the J end lost 9 bases, and 14 bases lay between the germline ends. Germline V gives CDR1 SGHTA, CDR2 FQGNSA. The CDR3 DNA is TGTGCCAGCAGCCAGAGGGGTGGGGGTGAGCAGTTCTTC. Translation gives CASSQRGGGEQFF.

This clonotype was seen at least ten times. The V and J genes are TRBV12-5 and TRBJ2-7, with TRBD2 matching over 10 bases. Germline CDR1 reads LGHNT; CDR2 reads FRNRAP. Trimming at V came to 3 bases and at J to 4 bases, leaving 6 bases not matched to a gene. The CDR3 sequence is 15 residues long. As DNA, the CDR3 is TGTGCTAGTGGTTTCCCCTCTAGCGGGAGTTACGAGCAGTACTTC. It yields the protein CASGFPSSGSYEQYF.

This clonotype was recorded many times. This chain uses TRBV28 with TRBJ2-3, with 10 bases identical to TRBD2. The CDR3 runs to 20 residues. The germline CDR1 and CDR2 sequences are MDHEN and SYDVKM. The trim removed 1 base at V and 4 bases at J, leaving 17 bases unmatched. CDR3 sequence reads: CASSLFPSGRAFFPPDTQYF. CDR3 coding DNA: TGTGCCAGCAGTTTATTCCCGAGCGGGAGGGCCTTTTTTCCCCCAGATACGCAGTATTTT.

This clonotype was seen a handful of times. A much larger clone lies a single base off, so this may be a read error. V is TRBV24-1 and J is TRBJ2-5; D unresolved. Between the trimmed V and J ends, which lost 7 bases and 1 base, there was a span of 3 bases. CDR3 length: 11 amino acids. Germline values: CDR1 KGHDR, CDR2 SFDVKD. The CDR3 DNA sequence: TGTGCCACCAGCGCCCAAGAGACCCAGTACTTC. It specifies CATSAQETQYF.

This clonotype was observed many times. The rearrangement uses TRBV3-1 and TRBJ2-7, with 7 bases matching TRBD1. This CDR3 is 14 amino acids long. Germline V gene lookup returns CDR1 LGHDT and CDR2 YNNKEL (reference sequence). With 3 bases clipped from V and 1 base from J, the junction kept 3 bases outside the gene matches. CDR3: CASSHGRGSYEQYF. The CDR3, as DNA: TGTGCCAGCAGCCATGGCAGGGGGTCCTACGAGCAGTACTTC.

This clonotype was picked up many times. The chain joins TRBV2 to TRBJ2-7, with 10 bases identical to TRBD2. Germline V lookup: CDR1 SNHLY, CDR2 FYNNEI. J gave up 0 bases and V 5 bases, and 7 bases lay outside the gene matches. CDR3 length: 16 amino acids. Here the CDR3 DNA reads TGTGCCAGCAGTTCTTTAAGCGGGAGGGCCTCCTACGAGCAGTACTTC. This translates into CASSSLSGRASYEQYF.

The CDR3 protein is CASSLGHTGLRETQYF. CDR3 DNA sequence: TGCGCCAGCAGCTTGGGCCATACGGGACTCAGGGAGACCCAGTACTTC. The V call is TRBV5-1, the J call TRBJ2-5; possibly TRBD2 for D (6 bases). The germline CDR1 and CDR2 sequences are SGHRS and YFSETQ. The CDR3 extends over 16 amino acids. V was shortened by 0 bases and J by 5 bases, with 17 bases between the two germline ends.

The sample holds a few counts of this clonotype. The chain couples TRBV6-1 to TRBJ1-1; possibly TRBD1 for D (5 bases). Trimming stripped 6 bases from V and 0 bases from J, with 14 bases between. Per the germline V gene, CDR1 is MNHNS and CDR2 is SASEGT. The CDR3 length is 15 residues. CDR3 sequence: CASRRDLLMNTEAFF. The CDR3 DNA reads TGTGCCAGCAGGCGGGACCTACTTATGAACACTGAAGCTTTCTTT.

The rearrangement joins TRBV5-1 to TRBJ2-5; 7 bases line up with TRBD1. The CDR3 consists of 15 residues. Germline V CDR1 and CDR2: SGHRS, YFSETQ. J was trimmed by 3 bases and V by 0 bases; bases with no gene match: 5. CDR3 sequence: CASSLASGTEETQYF. The CDR3 DNA is TGCGCCAGCAGCTTGGCGTCCGGGACAGAAGAGACCCAGTACTTC. The full variable domain, completed using reference TRBV5-1 and TRBJ2-5, is KAGVTQTPRYLIKTRGQQVTLSCSPISGHRSVSWYQQTPGQGLQFLFEYFSETQRNKGNFPGRFSGRQFSNSRSEMNVSTLELGDSALYLCASSLASGTEETQYFGPGTRLLVL.

This clonotype was seen a single time. This chain links TRBV12-3 or TRBV12-4 with TRBJ2-7, with 12 bases identical to TRBD2. The V and J ends lost 5 bases and 2 bases, in that order; junction bases with no gene match: 13. The CDR3 is made up of 18 amino acids. The CDR3 sequence is CASSPGLAGKRGTYEQYF. The CDR3 DNA sequence: TGTGCCAGCAGTCCCGGACTAGCGGGGAAACGGGGAACCTACGAGCAGTACTTC.

This clonotype was observed a handful of times. This chain joins TRBV5-1 and TRBJ1-5; the D is unclear. Germline V gene data show CDR1 as SGHRS and CDR2 as YFSETQ. V was pared by 1 base and J by 0 bases, with 8 bases between. There are 15 residues in the CDR3. This chain's CDR3 is CASSLYGHSNQPQHF. The DNA for the CDR3 is TGCGCCAGCAGCTTGTATGGGCATAGCAATCAGCCCCAGCATTTT.

As regards this clonotype: This may stem from a read error, because a much larger clone lies one nucleotide away. The chain is built from TRBV28 and TRBJ2-7; 7 bases are shared with TRBD2. The germline CDR1 and CDR2 sequences are MDHEN and SYDVKM. There are 14 residues in the CDR3. The chain's CDR3 is CASSQRAGIYERYF. The CDR3, as DNA: TGTGCCAGCAGTCAAAGAGCGGGGATCTACGAGCGGTACTTC.

This clonotype occurred many times. This chain joins TRBV7-9 and TRBJ2-1, with TRBD2 identical over 8 bases. Looked up from germline, CDR1 is SEHNR and CDR2 is FQNEAQ (reference sequence). The V and J ends lost 2 bases and 7 bases, in that order; junction bases with no gene match: 7. The CDR3 loop spans 15 amino acids. The CDR3 DNA sequence: TGTGCCAGCAGCTTACCCCGGGGGGGGGTGAATGAGCAGTTCTTC. It specifies CASSLPRGGVNEQFF. Using reference TRBV7-9 and TRBJ2-1 for the parts outside the CDR3, the full variable domain is DTGVSQNPRHKITKRGQNVTFRCDPISEHNRLYWYRQTLGQGPEFLTYFQNEAQLEKSRLLSDRFSAERPKGSFSTLEIQRTEQGDSAMYLCASSLPRGGVNEQFFGPGTRLTVL.

The CDR3 spells CASSIGQATEAFF. DNA of the CDR3: TGTGCCAGTAGTATCGGACAGGCCACTGAAGCTTTCTTT. The gene calls are TRBV19 and TRBJ1-1; 7 bases align to TRBD1. Trimming cost V 3 bases and J 4 bases; bases outside gene matches: 2. CDR3 length equals 13 residues. CDR1 is LNHDA and CDR2 is SQIVND in the germline V gene (reference sequence).

This clonotype was seen more than once but under ten times. This rearrangement joins TRBV19 to TRBJ1-3, with 10 bases matching TRBD1. V shed 4 bases, J shed 3 bases, and the junction held 18 bases outside the gene matches. CDR3 length: 20 amino acids. Germline CDR1 reads LNHDA; CDR2 reads SQIVND (reference sequence). CDR3 region: CASSTTPNMDRGLRGNTIYF. The CDR3 DNA sequence: TGTGCCAGTAGTACAACCCCCAATATGGACAGGGGGTTGCGTGGAAACACCATATATTTT. The full variable domain, in which reference TRBV19 and TRBJ1-3 provide the parts outside the CDR3, is DGGITQSPKYLFRKEGQNVTLSCEQNLNHDAMYWYRQDPGQGLRLIYYSQIVNDFQKGDIAEGYSVSREKKESFPLTVTSAQKNPTAFYLCASSTTPNMDRGLRGNTIYFGEGSWLTVV.

For this clonotype: Given a much more abundant clone one base away, this may be a read error. V and J are TRBV6-6 and TRBJ1-2; possible D gene TRBD1, 5 bases. The V gene lost 0 bases and the J gene lost 4 bases, with 9 bases spanning the gap. Germline V gives CDR1 MNHNY, CDR2 SVGAGI (reference sequence). CDR3 length: 14 residues. The CDR3 sequence: CASSYSGVGYGYTF. In DNA form, the CDR3 reads TGTGCCAGCAGTTACTCGGGGGTAGGCTATGGCTACACCTTC.

V usage is TRBV27 and J usage is TRBJ1-4; D is unresolved. V was pared by 6 bases and J by 0 bases, with 14 bases between. Per the germline V gene, CDR1 is MNHEY and CDR2 is SMNVEV (reference sequence). This CDR3 is 16 amino acids long. The CDR3 protein is CASSPGWVATNEKLFF. The CDR3 nucleotides are TGTGCCAGCAGCCCGGGGTGGGTCGCAACTAATGAAAAACTGTTTTTT.

This clonotype was counted once. J is TRBJ2-5 and V is TRBV9, with TRBD2 as a possible D gene (6 bases). Trimming removed 4 bases at V and 5 bases at J, with 18 bases between. Germline CDR1 reads SGDLS; CDR2 reads YYNGEE. The CDR3 loop spans 15 amino acids. The CDR3 nucleotides read TGTGCCAGCAGCCCGCTGGAGGGGAGACGGGAGACCCAGTACTTC. It specifies CASSPLEGRRETQYF.

This clonotype was seen many times. The V gene is TRBV2, the J gene TRBJ2-1; 10 nucleotides match TRBD2. Germline V lookup: CDR1 SNHLY, CDR2 FYNNEI. J lost 9 bases, V lost 6 bases, and 5 bases had no gene match. This CDR3 spans 13 amino acids. CDR3 coding DNA: TGTGCCAGCAGCGTAGCGGGAGGAGTTGAGCAGTTCTTC. Translation: CASSVAGGVEQFF.

This chain connects TRBV6-1 to TRBJ2-7; TRBD1 matches at 8 bases. The CDR3 has 13 residues. V was pared by 6 bases and J by 5 bases, with 6 bases of the junction left unmatched. CDR1 MNHNS and CDR2 SASEGT come from the germline V gene. The CDR3 region is CASRTGAVNEQYF. The CDR3 nucleotides are TGTGCCAGCAGGACAGGGGCGGTGAACGAGCAGTACTTC.

This clonotype appeared a few times. The V gene is TRBV14, the J gene TRBJ1-2, with D possibly matching TRBD1 (6 bases). The V gene lost 5 bases and the J gene lost 2 bases, with 12 bases spanning the gap. CDR1 and CDR2 (germline): SGHDN, FVKESK. The CDR3 has 14 amino acids. CDR3 sequence reads: CASSSHRDNYGYTF. CDR3 nucleotides: TGTGCCAGCAGCTCCCACAGGGACAACTATGGCTACACCTTC. The entire variable domain, with the rest obtained from reference TRBV14 and TRBJ1-2, is as follows: EAGVTQFPSHSVIEKGQTVTLRCDPISGHDNLYWYRRVMGKEIKFLLHFVKESKQDESGMPNNRFLAERTGGTYSTLKVQPAELEDSGVYFCASSSHRDNYGYTFGSGTRLTVV.

With regard to this clonotype: A clone one base away is much larger, so this may be a read error. The V and J genes are TRBV5-6 and TRBJ2-5, with D possibly matching TRBD2 (6 bases). CDR1 is SGHDT and CDR2 is YYEEEE in the germline V gene. Trimming took 2 bases from V and 0 from J, leaving 20 bases between them. This CDR3 contains 18 residues. The CDR3 sequence: CASSLEGGTGGYQETQYF. In DNA, the CDR3 is TGTGCCAGCAGCTTAGAAGGAGGGACTGGCGGATACCAAGAGACCCAGTACTTC.

This clonotype was seen only a few times. V usage is TRBV20-1 and J usage is TRBJ2-6; the D gene is possibly TRBD1 (6 bases). The CDR3 consists of 16 residues. Germline V gene lookup returns CDR1 DFQATT and CDR2 SNEGSKA (reference sequence). Trimming left V 4 bases short and J 0 bases short, with 13 bases between. In DNA, the CDR3 is TGCAGTGCTACCAGGGGCGCCAACTCTGGGGCCAACGTCCTGACTTTC. Protein sequence: CSATRGANSGANVLTF.

This clonotype was observed at least ten times. This sequence joins TRBV2 and TRBJ2-1; weak D call: TRBD2 (6 bases). This CDR3 contains 14 residues. V was shortened by 1 base and J by 9 bases, with 13 bases between the two germline ends. Germline values: CDR1 SNHLY, CDR2 FYNNEI. CDR3: CASSEDRLATEQFF. DNA of the CDR3: TGTGCCAGCAGTGAAGACCGGCTAGCGACTGAGCAGTTCTTC.